One sample yielded the 28 T cell receptor beta chains listed below, sequenced in a study of PD-L1 blockade in urothelial cancer. Profiled with immunoSEQ multiplex PCR; TCRdb holds only in-frame clones, not every one. This sample has roughly 51,000 clones, with about four fifths found just once. Time point meaning: pretreatment peripheral blood. The sequenced sample was PBMCs, obtained around atezolizumab (anti-PD-L1) treatment. Receptors were obtained from a man in his 70s with urothelial cancer.

The chain uses TRBV28 and TRBJ2-4; maybe TRBD2 (5 bases). Germline V gene lookup returns CDR1 MDHEN and CDR2 SYDVKM. This CDR3 is built from 15 residues. The V and J ends lost 2 bases and 5 bases respectively, with 13 bases between them. The CDR3 DNA reads as TGTGCCAGCAGTTTACCGAGGGCCGGCCAAAACATTCAGTACTTC. Encoded protein: CASSLPRAGQNIQYF.

The rearrangement uses TRBV29-1 and TRBJ2-5; 10 bases line up with TRBD1. The CDR3 consists of 15 residues. Unmatched junction bases numbered 13, after V lost 7 bases and J lost 5 bases. Germline V gene sequence: CDR1 SQVTM, CDR2 ANQGSEA. This CDR3 is CSAAPRQGAGETQYF. CDR3 sequence (DNA): TGCAGCGCTGCCCCCCGACAGGGGGCGGGGGAGACCCAGTACTTC. The full variable domain, completed using reference TRBV29-1 and TRBJ2-5, is SAVISQKPSRDICQRGTSLTIQCQVDSQVTMMFWYRQQPGQSLTLIATANQGSEATYESGFVIDKFPISRPNLTFSTLTVSNMSPEDSSIYLCSAAPRQGAGETQYFGPGTRLLVL.

This chain's CDR3 is CASSKGTSGRADTQYF. In nucleotides, the CDR3 is TGTGCCAGCAGCAAAGGGACTAGCGGGAGGGCGGATACGCAGTATTTT. This chain links TRBV21-1 with TRBJ2-3; the table names TRBD2, a call not compared with the DNA. TRBV21-1 is described as a pseudogene. This CDR3 contains 16 residues.

The J gene is TRBJ1-5, the V gene TRBV19; a possible D gene is TRBD1 (5 bases). This CDR3 is 14 amino acids long. The V end lost 5 bases, the J end lost 0 bases, and 8 bases lay between the germline ends. Germline lookup yields CDR1 LNHDA and CDR2 SQIVND (reference sequence). The CDR3 nucleotides are TGTGCCAGTAGTTGGGGCAGTAGCAATCAGCCCCAGCATTTT. This gives the protein CASSWGSSNQPQHF.

V gene TRBV5-1 combines with J gene TRBJ2-7; 13 nucleotides align to TRBD2. Unmatched junction bases numbered 5, after V lost 4 bases and J lost 4 bases. CDR1 is SGHRS, CDR2 YFSETQ, per germline. The CDR3 length is 15 residues. The CDR3 region has the DNA TGCGCCAGCAGCCCCGCGGGACTAGCGGGATACGAGCAGTACTTC. It is translated as CASSPAGLAGYEQYF.

This clone has a count of ten or more. The gene calls are TRBV28 and TRBJ1-5; 8 bases agree with TRBD1. The ends lost 6 bases at V and 0 bases at J; junction bases unmatched: 7. This CDR3 spans 16 amino acids. CDR1 is MDHEN, CDR2 SYDVKM, per germline. The CDR3: CASSLPDRGSNQPQHF. The CDR3, as DNA: TGTGCCAGCAGCCTTCCAGACAGGGGTAGCAATCAGCCCCAGCATTTT.

This clone was observed once. The chain has TRBV9 and TRBJ2-3, with D possibly matching TRBD2 (6 bases). Germline V gene lookup returns CDR1 SGDLS and CDR2 YYNGEE. This CDR3 is built from 15 residues. Trimming pared 0 bases from V and 2 bases from J, leaving 10 bases between. The CDR3 spells CASSVAPGLTDTQYF. In nucleotides, the CDR3 is TGTGCCAGCAGCGTAGCTCCGGGACTCACAGATACGCAGTATTTT.

This clone was detected a few times. V is TRBV2 and J is TRBJ1-4; D might be TRBD1 (5 bases). Germline V gives CDR1 SNHLY, CDR2 FYNNEI. Deletions cut 3 bases from V and 8 bases from J, with 13 bases between. The CDR3 spans 14 residues. CDR3 protein: CASSDGIRGEKLFF. The CDR3 DNA sequence: TGTGCCAGCAGTGATGGGATCCGGGGGGAAAAACTGTTTTTT.

The rearrangement links TRBV18 to TRBJ1-1; 8 nucleotides align to TRBD1. In germline, CDR1 is KGHSH, CDR2 LQKENI. V was pared by 6 bases and J by 0 bases, with 3 bases of the junction left unmatched. The CDR3 runs 14 residues. The CDR3 bases are TGTGCCAGCTCTAAGGACAGGGTGAACACTGAAGCTTTCTTT. Translating it yields CASSKDRVNTEAFF.

The chain uses TRBV6-6 and TRBJ1-1; 7 nucleotides match TRBD1. This CDR3 has 15 residues. Germline-derived CDR1 and CDR2 are MNHNY and SVGAGI (reference sequence). With V trimmed by 7 bases and J by 3 bases, 11 bases remained unmatched. CDR3 residues: CASIRRQGRDTEAFF. The CDR3 DNA follows: TGTGCCAGCATTCGTAGACAGGGTCGCGACACTGAAGCTTTCTTT.

The chain joins TRBV19 to TRBJ2-4, with D tentatively TRBD2 (6 bases). Germline V gives CDR1 LNHDA, CDR2 SQIVND (reference sequence). CDR3 length: 16 residues. V lost 3 bases to trimming and J lost 0 bases, with 12 bases between them. As DNA, the CDR3 is TGTGCCAGTAGTATTGAGGCGGAGGGAGCCAAAAACATTCAGTACTTC. Amino acid sequence: CASSIEAEGAKNIQYF.

This clone was seen only once. The gene calls are TRBV10-1 and TRBJ2-7; D is uncertain. Germline loops: CDR1 WNHNN, CDR2 SYGVQD (reference sequence). The CDR3 covers 13 residues. V was pared by 3 bases and J by 3 bases, with 9 bases between. CDR3 DNA: TGCGCCAGCAGTGAAAACAGTTACTACGAGCAGTACTTC. It yields the protein CASSENSYYEQYF.

The gene calls are TRBV19 and TRBJ2-7; possible D gene TRBD2, 6 bases. V was clipped by 2 bases and J by 1 base, with 9 bases between them. Germline V gene lookup returns CDR1 LNHDA and CDR2 SQIVND (reference sequence). The CDR3 runs 14 residues. This CDR3 is CASSIRLESYEQYF. CDR3 nucleotide sequence: TGTGCCAGTAGTATAAGACTAGAGTCCTACGAGCAGTACTTC.

The gene calls are TRBV27 and TRBJ1-2; a weak D match, TRBD1 (6 bases). CDR1 is MNHEY, CDR2 SMNVEV, per germline (reference sequence). Trimming stripped 5 bases from V and 8 bases from J, with 12 bases between. The CDR3 covers 12 residues. The chain's CDR3 is CASSQDSSGYTF. CDR3 nucleotides: TGTGCCAGCAGTCAGGACAGTAGCGGCTACACCTTC.

This chain links TRBV6-1 with TRBJ2-1; maybe TRBD1 (5 bases). Trimming cost V 6 bases and J 8 bases, with 14 bases left between them. Germline assignment: CDR1 MNHNS and CDR2 SASEGT. This CDR3 has 13 residues. In nucleotides, the CDR3 is TGTGCCAGCAGCCTTACAGGAAGCGATGAGCAGTTCTTC. It specifies CASSLTGSDEQFF.

The CDR3 is CASSNTGGPSGELFF. The CDR3 nucleotides are TGTGCCAGTAGTAACACGGGAGGGCCTTCCGGGGAGCTGTTTTTT. The rearrangement links TRBV19 to TRBJ2-2; 8 bases line up with TRBD2. The length of the CDR3 is 15 residues. Trimming cost V 4 bases and J 6 bases; bases outside gene matches: 7. Germline V gene sequence: CDR1 LNHDA, CDR2 SQIVND (reference sequence).

The rearrangement links TRBV7-9 to TRBJ1-2, with TRBD1 matching over 10 bases. This CDR3 is built from 16 residues. Germline CDR1 is SEHNR and CDR2 is FQNEAQ (reference sequence). The V and J ends lost 1 base and 3 bases, in that order; junction bases with no gene match: 5. This CDR3 is CASSLGDRGVYYGYTF. In nucleotides, the CDR3 is TGTGCCAGCAGCTTAGGGGACAGGGGCGTTTACTATGGCTACACCTTC.

The chain links TRBV30 to TRBJ2-7; tentatively, D is TRBD1 (6 bases). Trimming removed 7 bases at V and 0 bases at J, with 13 bases between. CDR3 length: 13 amino acids. Germline V gene data show CDR1 as GTSNPN and CDR2 as SVGIG (reference sequence). The CDR3 sequence: CASFTGSSYEQYF. The CDR3 DNA reads as TGTGCCTCCTTTACAGGGAGCTCCTACGAGCAGTACTTC.

The chain employs TRBV6-5 and TRBJ2-2; a weak D match, TRBD2 (5 bases). Trimming took 7 bases from V and 8 from J, leaving 14 bases between them. The CDR3 totals 13 residues. Germline-derived CDR1 and CDR2 are MNHEY and SVGAGI. The CDR3, as DNA: TGTGCCAGCACCAGACAAGGGAGAGGGGAGCTGTTTTTT. It yields the protein CASTRQGRGELFF.

The table lists this clone with a count of one. This sequence joins TRBV2 and TRBJ2-2, with D tentatively TRBD2 (7 bases). Germline lookup yields CDR1 SNHLY and CDR2 FYNNEI. The V end lost 2 bases, the J end lost 0 bases, and 13 bases lay between the germline ends. This CDR3 region has 17 residues. The CDR3 sequence: CASSETGGAANTGELFF. CDR3 nucleotide sequence: TGTGCCAGCAGTGAAACTGGGGGGGCCGCGAACACCGGGGAGCTGTTTTTT.

The chain uses TRBV14 and TRBJ2-1, with a weak D call TRBD2 (6 bases). This CDR3 has 15 residues. Germline V gives CDR1 SGHDN, CDR2 FVKESK. Trimming took 3 bases from V and 2 from J, leaving 11 bases between them. CDR3 in amino acids: CASSQNGLPYNEQFF. In DNA, the CDR3 is TGTGCCAGCAGCCAGAACGGACTACCCTACAATGAGCAGTTCTTC.

V and J are TRBV28 and TRBJ2-3; unclear D gene. This CDR3 has 12 amino acids. Trimming removed 7 bases from V and 2 bases from J, with 7 bases in between. CDR1 and CDR2 (germline): MDHEN, SYDVKM. CDR3 nucleotide sequence: TGTGCCAGCATGACTCTCACAGATACGCAGTATTTT. This gives the protein CASMTLTDTQYF.

CDR3 coding DNA: TGCGCCAGCAGCTTAGCGGGAAGTCCCGTCGATGAGCAGTTCTTC. This encodes CASSLAGSPVDEQFF. The J gene is TRBJ2-1, the V gene TRBV5-1, with 7 bases identical to TRBD2. This CDR3 has 15 amino acids. Per the germline V gene, CDR1 is SGHRS and CDR2 is YFSETQ. J gave up 8 bases and V 2 bases, and 10 bases lay outside the gene matches.

The chain combines TRBV23-1 with TRBJ2-2, with unresolved D. TRBV23-1 is an ORF; its function is uncertain. V gave up 11 bases and J gave up 3 bases, with 22 bases separating them. The CDR3 extends over 16 amino acids. The CDR3 protein is CAPIEASEMDTGELFF. The CDR3 DNA follows: TGCGCCCCCATCGAGGCATCCGAGATGGACACCGGGGAGCTGTTTTTT.

The gene calls are TRBV7-9 and TRBJ2-3; 7 bases match TRBD2. The J segment lost 4 bases and the V segment lost 4 bases, leaving 5 bases of the junction unmatched. CDR1 and CDR2 from the germline V gene are SEHNR and FQNEAQ (reference sequence). The CDR3 runs 14 residues. For the CDR3, the DNA is TGTGCCAGCAGCTCTCGGCTAGCGGCAGATACGCAGTATTTT. The encoded protein is CASSSRLAADTQYF.

This chain joins TRBV5-1 and TRBJ2-3, with 8 bases identical to TRBD1. This CDR3 is built from 16 residues. Per the germline V gene, CDR1 is SGHRS and CDR2 is YFSETQ. Trimming took 3 bases from V and 2 from J; bases not matched to a gene: 8. DNA for the CDR3: TGCGCCAGCAGCTCAGGGACAGGCCCCCACACAGATACGCAGTATTTT. This gives the protein CASSSGTGPHTDTQYF. Filled out from reference TRBV5-1 and TRBJ2-3, the complete variable domain reads KAGVTQTPRYLIKTRGQQVTLSCSPISGHRSVSWYQQTPGQGLQFLFEYFSETQRNKGNFPGRFSGRQFSNSRSEMNVSTLELGDSALYLCASSSGTGPHTDTQYFGPGTRLTVL.

This clone appeared a single time. V and J are TRBV5-5 and TRBJ2-6; possible D gene TRBD2, 7 bases. The germline CDR1 and CDR2 sequences are SGHKS and YYEKEE (reference sequence). V was pared by 0 bases and J by 2 bases, with 15 bases between. The CDR3 loop spans 18 amino acids. CDR3 loop: CASSLAAGAITGANVLTF. CDR3 DNA: TGTGCCAGCAGCTTGGCCGCGGGGGCTATAACTGGGGCCAACGTCCTGACTTTC.

J is TRBJ2-7 and V is TRBV2; 12 nucleotides agree with TRBD2. The CDR3 totals 16 residues. Looked up from germline, CDR1 is SNHLY and CDR2 is FYNNEI. Trimming at V came to 4 bases and at J to 4 bases, leaving 8 bases not matched to a gene. CDR3 bases: TGTGCCAGCAGTGTGACTAGCGGGAGACGGAAATACGAGCAGTACTTC. Protein: CASSVTSGRRKYEQYF.